This T cell receptor beta chain was documented in a study of blood T cell repertoires in COVID-19. Methods used by the authors: Scientists estimated how many nucleated cells there were by amplifying reference gene primers. Profiling relied on immunoSEQ multiplex PCR, and the TCRdb table lists in-frame clones only, not all of them. From that table come the V and J calls and clone size; the DNA was used to work out D and trimming. The table lists approximately 240,000 clones, 83% of them singletons. While infection was still active, Seattle patients were enrolled and then followed longitudinally. Specimen: peripheral blood. This sequence was found in a woman aged 25 to 39 with COVID-19, enrolled during active disease.

CDR3 sequence: CAISIGGQDGYTF. Here the CDR3 DNA reads TGTGCCATCAGTATAGGGGGTCAGGATGGCTACACCTTC. The gene calls are TRBV10-3 and TRBJ1-2, with a tentative D call TRBD1 (6 bases). The germline V gene has CDR1 ENHRY and CDR2 SYGVKD. The CDR3 totals 13 residues. Trimming cost V 5 bases and J 6 bases, with 13 bases left between them.